Below, one T cell receptor (beta chain) is given with its context. The sample is drawn from a study of blood T cell repertoires in COVID-19. Germline CDR1 SGHVS, CDR2 FQNEAQ. This CDR3 is 14 amino acids long. With V trimmed by 7 bases and J by 3 bases, 6 bases remained unmatched. Here immunoSEQ multiplex PCR was the method, and the copy in TCRdb shows in-frame clones only, minus some. The sample records 150,000 to 200,000 clones, 70% to 90% being singletons. The sequenced material came from peripheral blood. This clonotype originated in a man aged 50 to 59 with active or convalescent COVID-19. This sequence joins TRBV7-8 and TRBJ2-7, with 10 bases matching TRBD2. Here the CDR3 reads CASIPLAGVYEQYF. CDR3 DNA sequence: TGTGCCAGCATTCCGCTAGCGGGAGTCTACGAGCAGTACTTC.